This T cell receptor (beta chain) emerged from a study of spatial heterogeneity in lung cancer. Study details: The mean occurrence of each unique TCR and UMI combination in raw reads exceeded 8.5. Study-wide points: At tumor resection, ubiquitous expanded TCRs were detected in blood more often than later.

A unique molecular identifier was carried by every single TCR cDNA molecule. Each CDR3 protein gets one entry after TCRdb re-called the 5' RACE reads with MiXCR. Of 110,000 or so distinct CDR3 sequences listed, roughly a tenth are singletons. The time point: blood at routine non-recurrence follow-up after resection. Unsorted whole RNA samples from tumor, nontumor lung or frozen PBMC were sequenced. Losses at the gene ends were 3 bases for V and 7 bases for J; bases not matched to a gene: 16. The CDR3 is made up of 16 amino acids. Germline CDR1 and CDR2: SQVTM and ANQGSEA. This clonotype showed up many times. Antigen: not known.

This sequence originates from a female donor with early-stage non-small cell lung cancer. The sequenced sample was PBMCs, obtained at follow-up. The chain uses TRBV29-1 and TRBJ2-5; 8 bases align to TRBD2. The CDR3 sequence: CSVEGTRGDLGRTQYF. DNA of the CDR3: TGCAGCGTTGAGGGGACTAGGGGCGACCTGGGGCGGACCCAGTACTTC.